The 26 T cell receptor beta chains listed next were all sequenced from one sample in a study of shared clonotypes between healthy human individuals. Measured with immunoSEQ multiplex PCR; TCRdb has only the in-frame clones, and not every one. This table holds under 1,100,000 clones, approximately 68% found once. Material for sequencing was memory CD4+ T cells sorted from blood. Subset specified: CD45RA-negative fraction. The receptors originated from a man between 18 and 29 years old in good health.

This clone came up once. The junction shows a germline mismatch at one end, possibly a read error. The same CDR3 is also encoded by other DNA sequences in this sample. The chain links TRBV7-2 to TRBJ2-1; weak D call: TRBD2 (6 bases). The germline V gene has CDR1 SGHTA and CDR2 FQGNSA. CDR3 length: 12 residues. CDR3 in DNA: TGTGCCAGCAGTTTAGGTCGGGAGGAGCAGTTCTTC. This codes for CASSLGREEQFF.

This clone showed up just a few times. This chain links TRBV27 with TRBJ2-3, with 14 bases that match TRBD2. The CDR3 contains 18 residues. Germline V CDR1 and CDR2: MNHEY, SMNVEV (reference sequence). Losses at the gene ends were 2 bases for V and 6 bases for J; bases not matched to a gene: 10. Written as DNA, the CDR3 is TGTGCCAGCAGTTTAAACCGACTAGCGGGGGGGCAAACCGATACGCAGTATTTT. Protein product: CASSLNRLAGGQTDTQYF.

This chain connects TRBV19 to TRBJ1-5; tentatively, D is TRBD1 (6 bases). CDR1 and CDR2 from the germline V gene are LNHDA and SQIVND (reference sequence). Trimming shortened V by 7 bases and J by 3 bases, and 13 bases separated the two germline ends. The CDR3 totals 14 residues. As DNA, the CDR3 is TGTGCCAGTAAGGAGACAGGCTACAATCAGCCCCAGCATTTT. Translated: CASKETGYNQPQHF. The whole variable domain, filled in from reference TRBV19 and TRBJ1-5, reads DGGITQSPKYLFRKEGQNVTLSCEQNLNHDAMYWYRQDPGQGLRLIYYSQIVNDFQKGDIAEGYSVSREKKESFPLTVTSAQKNPTAFYLCASKETGYNQPQHFGDGTRLSIL.

The rearrangement joins TRBV2 to TRBJ1-5; the D gene is possibly TRBD1 (5 bases). The germline V gene has CDR1 SNHLY and CDR2 FYNNEI. This CDR3 is 15 amino acids long. V lost 5 bases and J 2 bases, leaving 13 bases between the germline ends. The DNA of the CDR3 is TGTGCCAGCAGTCTCACGGGGGAGGGCAATCAGCCCCAGCATTTT. Protein product: CASSLTGEGNQPQHF.

V gene TRBV11-2 combines with J gene TRBJ2-5; perhaps D is TRBD1 or TRBD2 (5 bases each). This CDR3 is built from 13 residues. The V gene lost 8 bases and the J gene lost 2 bases, with 12 bases spanning the gap. CDR1 is SGHAT and CDR2 is FQNNGV in the germline V gene. This CDR3 reads CASALGPQETQYF. CDR3 nucleotides: TGTGCCAGCGCCCTGGGACCACAAGAGACCCAGTACTTC.

This chain uses TRBV6-6 with TRBJ1-5; 7 bases align to TRBD1. After removal of 6 bases from V and 0 bases from J, the junction contained 8 bases not matched to a gene. The CDR3 is 16 residues long. CDR1 is MNHNY, CDR2 SVGAGI, per germline (reference sequence). CDR3 loop: CASRDGTDYSNQPQHF. The CDR3 coding sequence is TGTGCCAGCAGGGACGGGACAGATTATAGCAATCAGCCCCAGCATTTT.

A few counts support this clone. J is TRBJ2-1 and V is TRBV7-8, with 7 nucleotides matching TRBD2. CDR3 length equals 13 residues. V lost 5 bases, J lost 7 bases, and 5 bases stayed unmatched. CDR1 and CDR2 from the germline V gene are SGHVS and FQNEAQ. The DNA of the CDR3 is TGTGCCAGCAGCGACCGGCGGGAGAATGAGCAGTTCTTC. Translating gives CASSDRRENEQFF.

This sequence joins TRBV4-1 and TRBJ2-6, with a tentative D call TRBD2 (6 bases). Trimming stripped 3 bases from V and 6 bases from J, with 15 bases between. CDR1 is MGHRA, CDR2 YSYEKL, per germline. The length of the CDR3 is 16 residues. This chain's CDR3 is CASSQGGTIEANVLTF. DNA for the CDR3: TGCGCCAGCAGCCAGGGCGGGACCATTGAGGCCAACGTCCTGACTTTC.

This chain joins TRBV2 and TRBJ2-7; 12 positions agree with TRBD2. Germline values: CDR1 SNHLY, CDR2 FYNNEI. V trimming: 6 bases; J trimming: 4 bases; junction bases outside the gene matches: 4. This CDR3 has 14 amino acids. The CDR3 is CASRRTSGIYEQYF. CDR3 coding DNA: TGTGCCAGCAGGAGGACTAGCGGGATATACGAGCAGTACTTC.

The DNA of the CDR3 is TGTGCCAGCAGGCCCCAGGGTATCGATAGAAACACCATATATTTT. It yields the protein CASRPQGIDRNTIYF. The V and J genes are TRBV7-9 and TRBJ1-3; tentative D call: TRBD1 (5 bases). Germline V CDR1 and CDR2: SEHNR, FQNEAQ (reference sequence). V lost 6 bases and J lost 5, with 17 bases in between. The length of the CDR3 is 15 residues. The complete variable domain, with remaining parts taken from reference TRBV7-9 and TRBJ1-3, reads DTGVSQNPRHKITKRGQNVTFRCDPISEHNRLYWYRQTLGQGPEFLTYFQNEAQLEKSRLLSDRFSAERPKGSFSTLEIQRTEQGDSAMYLCASRPQGIDRNTIYFGEGSWLTVV.

The chain recombines TRBV5-6 with TRBJ2-2; TRBD2 aligns across 13 bases. The CDR3 runs to 17 residues. The V gene's germline CDR1 is SGHDT and CDR2 YYEEEE. V was pared by 7 bases and J by 4 bases, with 10 bases of the junction left unmatched. The CDR3 region has the DNA TGTGCCAGCTGTCAACTAGCGGGAGGGCCGGGCACCGGGGAGCTGTTTTTT. Translated: CASCQLAGGPGTGELFF.

This sequence joins TRBV6-1 and TRBJ2-2, with D unclear. This CDR3 is 13 amino acids long. The V gene's germline CDR1 is MNHNS and CDR2 SASEGT. The V end lost 6 bases, the J end lost 4 bases, and 9 bases lay between the germline ends. CDR3 nucleotides: TGTGCCAGCAGGGCCGTCCTCACCGGGGAGCTGTTTTTT. This translates into CASRAVLTGELFF.

This clone was recorded many times. This chain's CDR3 is CASSSLLSQYTQYF. CDR3 sequence (DNA): TGTGCCAGCAGCAGTTTACTTTCCCAGTATACGCAGTATTTT. This chain joins TRBV2 and TRBJ2-3; D remains unclear. This CDR3 spans 14 amino acids. In germline, CDR1 is SNHLY, CDR2 FYNNEI. Trimming stripped 6 bases from V and 7 bases from J, with 17 bases between.

In this sample, this clone turned up a few times. The gene calls are TRBV7-2 and TRBJ2-5; D is uncertain. Trimming took 5 bases from V and 4 from J, leaving 17 bases between them. The length of the CDR3 is 15 residues. Germline CDR1 and CDR2: SGHTA and FQGNSA. CDR3 nucleotide sequence: TGTGCCAGCAGCCTGGTCAAGGGTTTTGGAGAGACCCAGTACTTC. Amino acid sequence: CASSLVKGFGETQYF. Using reference TRBV7-2 and TRBJ2-5 for the parts outside the CDR3, the full variable domain is GAGVSQSPSNKVTEKGKDVELRCDPISGHTALYWYRQSLGQGLEFLIYFQGNSAPDKSGLPSDRFSAERTGGSVSTLTIQRTQQEDSAVYLCASSLVKGFGETQYFGPGTRLLVL.

This clone was picked up one time. This sequence joins TRBV6-6 and TRBJ2-1, with 9 bases fitting TRBD1. The CDR3 runs 15 residues. Germline CDR1 is MNHNY and CDR2 is SVGAGI (reference sequence). V was pared by 5 bases and J by 4 bases, with 6 bases of the junction left unmatched. CDR3 sequence (DNA): TGTGCCAGCAGTCGGGGACAGGGCTTATACAATGAGCAGTTCTTC. Translated, it gives CASSRGQGLYNEQFF.

V usage is TRBV28 and J usage is TRBJ2-1; D is unresolved. Trimming removed 3 bases at V and 4 bases at J, with 1 base between. CDR3 length equals 11 residues. Germline V gene data show CDR1 as MDHEN and CDR2 as SYDVKM. The CDR3 nucleotides are TGTGCCAGCAGTTTGTACAATGAGCAGTTCTTC. Translating gives CASSLYNEQFF.

This clone was recorded a few times. V gene TRBV5-1 combines with J gene TRBJ1-6; D is undetermined. V lost 0 bases to trimming and J lost 7 bases, with 5 bases between them. This CDR3 region has 13 residues. The germline V gene has CDR1 SGHRS and CDR2 YFSETQ. CDR3 sequence: CASSLARNSPLHF. CDR3 in DNA: TGCGCCAGCAGCTTGGCGCGGAATTCACCCCTCCACTTT. Together with reference TRBV5-1 and TRBJ1-6, the CDR3 gives the full variable domain: KAGVTQTPRYLIKTRGQQVTLSCSPISGHRSVSWYQQTPGQGLQFLFEYFSETQRNKGNFPGRFSGRQFSNSRSEMNVSTLELGDSALYLCASSLARNSPLHFGNGTRLTVT.

The V gene is TRBV28, the J gene TRBJ2-2; maybe TRBD2 (6 bases). Germline V gene data show CDR1 as MDHEN and CDR2 as SYDVKM. Trimming shortened V by 10 bases and J by 7 bases, and 10 bases separated the two germline ends. The CDR3 sequence is 11 residues long. The CDR3 loop is CATEGVGELFF. In DNA form, the CDR3 reads TGTGCCACGGAGGGCGTCGGGGAGCTGTTTTTT.

The rearrangement joins TRBV18 to TRBJ1-6, with D unclear. V lost 1 base and J 0 bases, leaving 10 bases between the germline ends. The CDR3 runs to 17 residues. The germline gives CDR1 KGHSH, CDR2 LQKENI. The CDR3 protein is CASSPLGRSSYNSPLHF. The CDR3 bases are TGTGCCAGCTCACCACTAGGACGGAGCTCCTATAATTCACCCCTCCACTTT. Full variable domain (remainder filled in from reference TRBV18 and TRBJ1-6): NAGVMQNPRHLVRRRGQEARLRCSPMKGHSHVYWYRQLPEEGLKFMVYLQKENIIDESGMPKERFSAEFPKEGPSILRIQQVVRGDSAAYFCASSPLGRSSYNSPLHFGNGTRLTVT.

Remarks on this clone: A much larger clone lies a single base off, so this may be a read error. This chain uses TRBV7-2 with TRBJ2-1; D gene unclear. The germline CDR1 and CDR2 sequences are SGHTA and FQGNSA. V was shortened by 4 bases and J by 10 bases, with 14 bases between the two germline ends. The CDR3 spans 13 residues. Here the CDR3 reads CASSSPTIGEQFF. The DNA of the CDR3 is TGTGCCAGCAGCTCCCCGACAATCGGGGAGCAGTTCTTC.

The chain is built from TRBV6-1 and TRBJ1-4; the D is unclear. The CDR3 is made up of 14 amino acids. With 6 bases removed from V and 4 bases from J, the gap between germline ends came to 12 bases. Germline lookup yields CDR1 MNHNS and CDR2 SASEGT. CDR3 bases: TGTGCCAGCAGACAGAATCCTCATAATGAAAAACTGTTTTTT. This gives the protein CASRQNPHNEKLFF.

The chain joins TRBV4-3 to TRBJ2-2; no firm D call. The germline V gene encodes CDR1 LGHNA and CDR2 YSLEER. The CDR3 spans 15 residues. Trimming pared 4 bases from V and 4 bases from J, leaving 13 bases between. The CDR3 is CASSREPGSTGELFF. The CDR3 nucleotides are TGCGCCAGCAGCCGAGAACCGGGTTCCACCGGGGAGCTGTTTTTT.

The V and J genes are TRBV6-5 and TRBJ1-5; tentative D call: TRBD1 (6 bases). Germline values: CDR1 MNHEY, CDR2 SVGAGI. Trimming removed 8 bases at V and 0 bases at J, with 14 bases between. The CDR3 contains 15 residues. The CDR3 DNA reads as TGTGCCAGCCGGACAGCGGTGGTTAGCAATCAGCCCCAGCATTTT. The encoded protein is CASRTAVVSNQPQHF.

About this clone: In the same sample, other DNA sequences code for this CDR3. V gene TRBV30 combines with J gene TRBJ2-5; 13 bases match TRBD2. CDR3 length: 15 amino acids. V lost 1 base to trimming and J lost 5 bases; unmatched junction nucleotides: 4. Germline V gene lookup returns CDR1 GTSNPN and CDR2 SVGIG (reference sequence). The chain's CDR3 is CAWSARTSGSETQYF. In DNA, the CDR3 is TGTGCCTGGAGTGCCCGGACTAGCGGGAGTGAGACCCAGTACTTC.

The chain employs TRBV12-2 and TRBJ1-1. TRBV12-2 is a known pseudogene. The CDR3 totals 15 residues. CDR3 sequence: CASRLGYMRGGRAFF. CDR3 in DNA: TGTGCAAGTCGCTTAGGTTATATGAGGGGGGGCCGAGCTTTCTTT.

This rearrangement joins TRBV4-1 to TRBJ1-5; unclear D gene. CDR1 MGHRA and CDR2 YSYEKL come from the germline V gene. The V and J ends lost 0 bases and 1 base respectively, with 10 bases between them. The CDR3 consists of 16 residues. The CDR3 spells CASSQEGVTSNQPQHF. The DNA of the CDR3 is TGCGCCAGCAGCCAAGAAGGAGTTACGAGCAATCAGCCCCAGCATTTT.